The 29 T cell receptor beta chains given below trace back to one sample, sequenced in a study of blood T cell repertoires in COVID-19. Profiled with immunoSEQ multiplex PCR; TCRdb holds only in-frame clones, not every one. The data show about 51,000 clones, more than 75% seen once. What was sequenced was peripheral blood. All receptors come from a man in his fifties or sixties with active COVID-19.

V is TRBV9 and J is TRBJ2-2, with TRBD2 matching 11 bases. The CDR3 length is 18 residues. The V and J ends lost 4 bases and 4 bases, in that order; junction bases with no gene match: 12. The germline V gene encodes CDR1 SGDLS and CDR2 YYNGEE. The DNA of the CDR3 is TGTGCCAGCAGCCCCCGGGTAGCGGGGGGGCGGTTCACCGGGGAGCTGTTTTTT. Translation gives CASSPRVAGGRFTGELFF.

The rearrangement joins TRBV9 to TRBJ1-2; TRBD1 matches at 10 bases. CDR1 SGDLS and CDR2 YYNGEE come from the germline V gene. The CDR3 runs 16 residues. V lost 4 bases to trimming and J lost 4 bases; unmatched junction nucleotides: 10. CDR3 in DNA: TGTGCCAGCAGCCCTCGGACAGGGGGGGGAATCTATGGCTACACCTTC. It codes for CASSPRTGGGIYGYTF.

The genes are TRBV15 and TRBJ2-3, with D possibly TRBD2 on 6 matching bases. Germline lookup yields CDR1 LNHNV and CDR2 YYDKDF (reference sequence). The CDR3 covers 16 residues. V gave up 1 base and J gave up 6 bases, with 17 bases separating them. The CDR3 DNA follows: TGTGCCACCAGCAGAGCGGCGGGGACGGGCATCGATACGCAGTATTTT. Translated: CATSRAAGTGIDTQYF.

This sequence joins TRBV3-1 (or the pseudogene TRBV3-2) and TRBJ2-1; perhaps TRBD2 as D (6 bases). The germline V and J ends were trimmed by 4 bases and 7 bases, with 20 bases remaining between them. The germline gives CDR1 LGHDT, CDR2 YNNKEL (reference sequence). The CDR3 has 16 residues. CDR3 amino acids: CASSPHPGERRNEQFF. CDR3 nucleotide sequence: TGTGCCAGCAGCCCTCATCCGGGGGAGAGGAGAAATGAGCAGTTCTTC.

This chain uses TRBV6-6 with TRBJ2-2, with 7 positions matching TRBD1. V dropped 8 bases and J dropped 1; count of bases not matched to a gene: 4. Germline V CDR1 and CDR2: MNHNY, SVGAGI (reference sequence). CDR3 length: 14 amino acids. The CDR3 protein is CASLRTGNTGELFF. Here the CDR3 DNA reads TGTGCCAGCCTCCGGACAGGGAACACCGGGGAGCTGTTTTTT.

V usage is TRBV4-1 and J usage is TRBJ2-7, with TRBD2 as a possible D gene (5 bases). V was clipped by 4 bases and J by 6 bases, with 19 bases between them. The CDR3 sequence is 15 residues long. Germline lookup yields CDR1 MGHRA and CDR2 YSYEKL. CDR3 DNA sequence: TGCGCCAGCAGCCCCGGCATGGGAGTCTCGGTCGAGCAGTACTTC. Translated: CASSPGMGVSVEQYF.

This clone was found many times. This sample also contains other DNA sequences that code for the same CDR3. The chain recombines TRBV5-4 with TRBJ2-1; 9 nucleotides align to TRBD2. V lost 0 bases and J lost 4; bases outside the gene matches: 2. From germline, CDR1 is SGHNT and CDR2 YYREEE (reference sequence). The CDR3 sequence is 15 residues long. This CDR3 is CASSLERGAYNEQFF. The CDR3 DNA sequence: TGTGCCAGCAGCTTGGAGCGGGGGGCATACAATGAGCAGTTCTTC.

The rearrangement links TRBV6-2 or TRBV6-3 to TRBJ2-1; the match to TRBD1 covers 10 bases. Germline V gene sequence: CDR1 MNHEY, CDR2 SVGEGT. The CDR3 runs to 16 residues. The J segment lost 8 bases and the V segment lost 5 bases, leaving 12 bases of the junction unmatched. The CDR3 sequence: CASSGRRGQGKDEQFF. DNA of the CDR3: TGTGCCAGCAGTGGAAGACGGGGACAGGGGAAGGATGAGCAGTTCTTC.

This chain joins TRBV6-1 and TRBJ1-2; the D gene is possibly TRBD1 (5 bases). From germline, CDR1 is MNHNS and CDR2 SASEGT. The CDR3 is 15 residues long. Trimming took 0 bases from V and 4 from J, leaving 12 bases between them. Here the CDR3 DNA reads TGTGCCAGCAGTGAAGCGGGGCGGCGGGGCTATGGCTACACCTTC. It codes for CASSEAGRRGYGYTF.

The chain uses TRBV11-2 and TRBJ2-2; D might be TRBD2 (5 bases). The CDR3 is 16 residues long. Trimming removed 5 bases from V and 5 bases from J, with 18 bases in between. Germline V gene lookup returns CDR1 SGHAT and CDR2 FQNNGV. This chain's CDR3 is CASSLPPGMGTGELFF. The CDR3 region has the DNA TGTGCCAGCAGCCTGCCCCCGGGGATGGGGACCGGGGAGCTGTTTTTT.

The V gene is TRBV19, the J gene TRBJ1-4, with D maybe TRBD1 (5 bases). In germline, CDR1 is LNHDA, CDR2 SQIVND (reference sequence). The V gene lost 1 base and the J gene lost 4 bases, with 7 bases spanning the gap. The CDR3 runs 14 residues. CDR3 in amino acids: CASSIGRGNEKLFF. The DNA for the CDR3 is TGTGCCAGTAGTATAGGAAGGGGTAATGAAAAACTGTTTTTT.

The chain is built from TRBV19 and TRBJ2-2, with a tentative D call TRBD2 (5 bases). Germline V lookup: CDR1 LNHDA, CDR2 SQIVND (reference sequence). V lost 5 bases and J lost 7, with 14 bases in between. CDR3 length equals 14 residues. CDR3 bases: TGTGCCAGTAGTCCTTCGGGGTCCAGCGGGGAGCTGTTTTTT. As protein: CASSPSGSSGELFF.

The chain uses TRBV6-2 or TRBV6-3 and TRBJ2-3; D might be TRBD2 (5 bases). Per the germline V gene, CDR1 is MNHEY and CDR2 is SVGEGT. CDR3 size: 12 residues. The V end was cut by 4 bases, the J end by 10 bases, with 12 bases between. The CDR3 here is CASSSPGSSQYF. The CDR3 nucleotides are TGTGCCAGCAGTTCTCCGGGGAGTTCGCAGTATTTT.

V and J are TRBV7-9 and TRBJ2-5; 11 bases fit TRBD2. J was trimmed by 4 bases and V by 1 base; bases with no gene match: 5. Germline V gives CDR1 SEHNR, CDR2 FQNEAQ (reference sequence). The CDR3 contains 16 residues. In DNA form, the CDR3 reads TGTGCCAGCAGCTTAGAGAGAACTAGCGGGAGAGAGACCCAGTACTTC. This encodes CASSLERTSGRETQYF.

The sample holds one count of this clone. This chain joins TRBV28 and TRBJ2-1; 8 bases agree with TRBD1. This CDR3 comprises 15 residues. Looked up from germline, CDR1 is MDHEN and CDR2 is SYDVKM. V lost 2 bases to trimming and J lost 6 bases; unmatched junction nucleotides: 6. CDR3 residues: CASSLRTGQGNEQFF. The CDR3 DNA sequence: TGTGCCAGCAGTTTACGGACAGGGCAGGGCAATGAGCAGTTCTTC.

The V call is TRBV3-1 (or the pseudogene TRBV3-2), the J call TRBJ2-5, with TRBD2 matching over 11 bases. This CDR3 has 15 residues. V gave up 4 bases and J gave up 3 bases; unmatched junction bases: 4. Germline V gene lookup returns CDR1 LGHDT and CDR2 YNNKEL (reference sequence). The CDR3 DNA sequence: TGTGCCAGCAGCCCTCCGGGACTAGCGGAAGAGACCCAGTACTTC. Amino acid sequence: CASSPPGLAEETQYF.

The V gene is TRBV5-1, the J gene TRBJ2-3, with 8 bases lining up with TRBD1. Trimming cost V 4 bases and J 2 bases; bases outside gene matches: 9. CDR3 size: 16 residues. Germline V gene sequence: CDR1 SGHRS, CDR2 YFSETQ. CDR3 residues: CASSPTGQGHTDTQYF. Here the CDR3 DNA reads TGCGCCAGCAGCCCAACTGGACAGGGCCACACAGATACGCAGTATTTT. Full variable domain (missing parts from reference TRBV5-1 and TRBJ2-3): KAGVTQTPRYLIKTRGQQVTLSCSPISGHRSVSWYQQTPGQGLQFLFEYFSETQRNKGNFPGRFSGRQFSNSRSEMNVSTLELGDSALYLCASSPTGQGHTDTQYFGPGTRLTVL.

The genes are TRBV6-1 and TRBJ1-5; 7 bases are shared with TRBD1. The germline V gene encodes CDR1 MNHNS and CDR2 SASEGT. The trim removed 2 bases at V and 4 bases at J, leaving 11 bases unmatched. CDR3 length: 17 amino acids. The CDR3 reads CASSEKAGGIGNQPQHF. CDR3 sequence (DNA): TGTGCCAGCAGTGAAAAAGCAGGGGGGATAGGAAATCAGCCCCAGCATTTT.

J is TRBJ1-5 and V is TRBV7-9; TRBD1 is a possible D gene (6 bases). The CDR3 covers 13 residues. CDR1 and CDR2 (germline): SEHNR, FQNEAQ (reference sequence). V lost 5 bases, J lost 4 bases, and 9 bases lay in between. The CDR3 coding sequence is TGTGCCAGCAGCCGAGGACAGAATCAGCCCCAGCATTTT. Its protein product is CASSRGQNQPQHF.

The CDR3 here is CASSLTLNEQFF. CDR3 nucleotide sequence: TGTGCCAGCAGCTTAACTTTGAATGAGCAGTTCTTC. This rearrangement joins TRBV11-1 to TRBJ2-1; D gene unclear. The CDR3 has 12 residues. The V and J ends lost 2 bases and 7 bases respectively, with 6 bases between them. CDR1 and CDR2 from the germline V gene are SGHAT and FQDESV (reference sequence).

The chain is built from TRBV5-8 and TRBJ2-5; D is possibly TRBD1 (5 bases). The V end lost 3 bases, the J end lost 3 bases, and 18 bases lay between the germline ends. CDR1 SGHTS and CDR2 YDEGEE come from the germline V gene. The CDR3 totals 16 residues. The CDR3 bases are TGTGCCAGCAGCTCGACAGTTAACCTCAAAAAAGAGACCCAGTACTTC. Residues: CASSSTVNLKKETQYF.

This rearrangement joins TRBV30 to TRBJ1-5; D may be TRBD1 (6 bases). CDR1 and CDR2 from the germline V gene are GTSNPN and SVGIG (reference sequence). The CDR3 extends over 12 amino acids. Trimming took off 7 bases at V and 1 base at J, with 8 bases between the two ends. CDR3 region: CASGVSNQPQHF. CDR3 in DNA: TGTGCCTCAGGGGTAAGCAATCAGCCCCAGCATTTT.

The chain uses TRBV7-9 and TRBJ1-2; D uncertain. V lost 5 bases and J 4 bases, leaving 11 bases between the germline ends. Per germline, CDR1 SEHNR and CDR2 FQNEAQ (reference sequence). The CDR3 spans 13 residues. This CDR3 is CASSGYSSYGYTF. CDR3 DNA: TGTGCCAGCAGCGGATACAGTAGCTATGGCTACACCTTC.

The chain combines TRBV18 with TRBJ2-3, with TRBD1 matching over 8 bases. The CDR3 contains 14 residues. The germline CDR1 and CDR2 sequences are KGHSH and LQKENI. V gave up 3 bases and J gave up 5 bases; unmatched junction bases: 4. The CDR3 protein is CASSPTQGGDTQYF. In nucleotides, the CDR3 is TGTGCCAGCTCACCTACACAGGGGGGAGATACGCAGTATTTT.

V gene TRBV12-3 or TRBV12-4 combines with J gene TRBJ2-4; D is possibly TRBD2 (5 bases). V gave up 2 bases and J gave up 6 bases, with 8 bases separating them. The CDR3 is 13 amino acids. The DNA of the CDR3 is TGTGCCAGCAGTTTACTCGAGGGAAACATTCAGTACTTC. Protein: CASSLLEGNIQYF.

The genes are TRBV19 and TRBJ2-3, with D hard to call. CDR1 and CDR2 from the germline V gene are LNHDA and SQIVND (reference sequence). The germline V and J ends were trimmed by 4 bases and 4 bases, with 12 bases remaining between them. The CDR3 loop spans 14 amino acids. CDR3 nucleotide sequence: TGTGCCAGTAGTAGGGCTGGGTTCGCAGATACGCAGTATTTT. Protein product: CASSRAGFADTQYF. Combining the CDR3 with reference TRBV19 and TRBJ2-3 gives the whole variable domain DGGITQSPKYLFRKEGQNVTLSCEQNLNHDAMYWYRQDPGQGLRLIYYSQIVNDFQKGDIAEGYSVSREKKESFPLTVTSAQKNPTAFYLCASSRAGFADTQYFGPGTRLTVL.

This chain connects TRBV4-3 to TRBJ2-1, with 9 positions matching TRBD2. V lost 4 bases to trimming and J lost 4 bases; unmatched junction nucleotides: 14. In germline, CDR1 is LGHNA, CDR2 YSLEER. CDR3 length equals 18 residues. Here the CDR3 DNA reads TGCGCCAGCAGCCCCTTAGGCTTGGAGCGGGGGGTGTACAATGAGCAGTTCTTC. This translates into CASSPLGLERGVYNEQFF.

The CDR3 DNA sequence: TGCGCCAGCAGCCAAGAACTGAAAGAGACCCAGTACTTC. It translates to CASSQELKETQYF. The chain couples TRBV4-3 to TRBJ2-5; D unclear. Germline V lookup: CDR1 LGHNA, CDR2 YSLEER. The CDR3 length is 13 residues. V was clipped by 0 bases and J by 3 bases, with 5 bases between them.

V and J are TRBV11-2 and TRBJ1-2; D is unclear. CDR1 and CDR2 from the germline V gene are SGHAT and FQNNGV. The V gene lost 5 bases and the J gene lost 4 bases, with 11 bases spanning the gap. CDR3 length: 13 residues. This chain's CDR3 is CASSPYSVYGYTF. CDR3 nucleotides: TGTGCCAGCAGCCCCTACTCTGTCTATGGCTACACCTTC.